A selection of T cell receptor beta chains follows, all from one sample in a study. TCRdb ran MiXCR on the reads and lists one entry per CDR3 protein. The sample shows about 15,000 distinct CDR3 sequences, around 35% of them seen only once. The sequenced sample was blood. The receptors originated from a human donor. Both conserved end residues are part of each CDR3. The D gene is left open where the match is weak. Clone size is given for some rows only: seen once, a few or many times, or a class if the clone is expanded.

j_gene	d_gene	abundance	v_gene	CDR3nt	CDR3aa
TRBJ2-7	NA	few	TRBV20-1	TGCAGTGCTAGAGATCCCCAGACAGTGACAGAATACGAGCAGTACTTC	CSARDPQTVTEYEQYF
TRBJ2-1	NA	medium-sized	TRBV4-2	TGTGCCAGCAGCGGTTACAATGAGCAGTTCTTC	CASSGYNEQFF
TRBJ2-7	NA	once	TRBV27	TGTGCCAGCAGTTCGATAAGCGGCCGCCATGGAGGGAGTTGGTACGAGCAGTACTTC	CASSSISGRHGGSWYEQYF
TRBJ1-6	TRBD1	many	TRBV4-2	TGTGCCAGCAGCCAAGGAATAACAGGGGGCGCCTATAATTCACCCCTCCACTTT	CASSQGITGGAYNSPLHF
TRBJ2-5	NA	many	TRBV5-1	TGCGCCAGCAGTATCTTTCCAGAAAAAGAGACCCAGTACTTC	CASSIFPEKETQYF
TRBJ2-4	TRBD2	NA	TRBV4-3	TGCGCCAGCAGCCAAGATCGAAGCGGGAGGCTGGCGGACATTCAGTACTTC	CASSQDRSGRLADIQYF
TRBJ2-3	NA	many	TRBV30	TGTGCCTGGAGCGTAAGAAATACGCAGTATTTT	CAWSVRNTQYF
TRBJ1-5	NA	many	TRBV18	TGTGCCAGCTCACCACGGGGCAATCAGCCCCAGCATTTT	CASSPRGNQPQHF
TRBJ2-7	TRBD2	few	TRBV4-2	TGTGCCAGCAGCCAAGAGGTGCTAGCGGGGGATTTCTACGAGCAGTACTTC	CASSQEVLAGDFYEQYF
TRBJ2-1	NA	NA	TRBV7-8	TGTGCCAGCAGCTTAGCCCTTAACAATGAGCAGTTCTTC	CASSLALNNEQFF
TRBJ2-1	TRBD2	few	TRBV29-1	TGCAGCCAAGGTGGACTAGCGGGACACAATGAGCAGTTCTTC	CSQGGLAGHNEQFF
TRBJ2-3	TRBD1	NA	TRBV29-1	TGCAGCGTTACCCTTATGACAGGGGCCCAAGATACGCAGTATTTT	CSVTLMTGAQDTQYF
TRBJ1-5	NA	medium-sized	TRBV18	TGTGCCAGCTCACCAGGCAGCAATCAGCCCCAGCATTTT	CASSPGSNQPQHF
TRBJ2-1	TRBD2	NA	TRBV5-4	TGTGCCAGCAGTTGGGGCGGGAGAGTCCTCAATGAGCAGTTCTTC	CASSWGGRVLNEQFF
TRBJ1-1	NA	NA	TRBV20-1	TGCAGTGCTAGGACAGATACTAACACTGAAGCTTTCTTT	CSARTDTNTEAFF
TRBJ2-2	NA	NA	TRBV6-9	TGTGCCAGCAGTTCGATAAGCGGCCGCCATGGAGGGAACACCGGGGAGCTGTTTTTT	CASSSISGRHGGNTGELFF
TRBJ2-7	NA	NA	TRBV4-1	TGTGCCAGCAGCGTTGAAATGCCGGGGGCGCGATACGAGCAGTACTTC	CASSVEMPGARYEQYF
TRBJ2-1	TRBD2	medium-sized	TRBV29-1	TGCAGCGTTGAGATCGGACTAGCGGGACCTATTGAGCAGTTCTTC	CSVEIGLAGPIEQFF
TRBJ1-1	NA	medium-sized	TRBV12-3/TRBV12-4	TGTGCCAGCAGTTTGACGGCGGGATACACTGAAGCTTTCTTT	CASSLTAGYTEAFF
TRBJ2-1	NA	many	TRBV4-2	TGTGCCAGCAGCCAAGAGTCCAGGGTCGATGAGCAGTTCTTC	CASSQESRVDEQFF
TRBJ1-2	NA	medium-sized	TRBV29-1	TGCAGCGTTTCAGGCGGGGCAGGAGGCTACACCTTC	CSVSGGAGGYTF
TRBJ2-1	NA	medium-sized	TRBV4-3	TGCGCCAGCAGCCAAGAGACCACCGGGGTAGGGCAGTTCTTC	CASSQETTGVGQFF
TRBJ2-2	NA	many	TRBV4-3	TGCGCCAGCAGCCGCTCATCGGGTACCGGGGAGCTGTTTTTT	CASSRSSGTGELFF
TRBJ2-1	NA	NA	TRBV4-3	TGCGCCAGCAGCCCCTTCCCAGGGCCCACCGGGGAGCAGTTCTTC	CASSPFPGPTGEQFF
TRBJ2-2	TRBD2	NA	TRBV29-1	TGCAGCGTGGAAAGGACTAGCGCAAAACCGTGGGCTGGGGAGCTGTTTTTT	CSVERTSAKPWAGELFF
TRBJ2-1	NA	many	TRBV4-3	TGCGCCAGCAGCCAAGATTTGGCGGGACCCTACAATGAGCAGTTCTTC	CASSQDLAGPYNEQFF
TRBJ2-3	NA	NA	TRBV5-1	TGCGCCAGCAGCTTACCGGATCATTCTAGCACAGATACGCAGTATTTT	CASSLPDHSSTDTQYF
TRBJ1-1	NA	many	TRBV7-9	TGTGCCAGCAGCATACGACAGGCTGAAGCTTTCTTT	CASSIRQAEAFF
TRBJ1-1	NA	NA	TRBV4-3	TGCGCCAGCAGCCAAGTAGTGAGCACTGAAGCTTTCTTT	CASSQVVSTEAFF
TRBJ2-3	NA	medium-sized	TRBV4-3	TGCGCCAGCAGCCAAGATCGGGCAGGGGCCGCAGATACGCAGTATTTT	CASSQDRAGAADTQYF
TRBJ1-1	NA	medium-sized	TRBV18	TGTGCCAGCTCATCAGGACGGAAGAAGAACACTGAAGCTTTCTTT	CASSSGRKKNTEAFF
TRBJ1-2	NA	NA	TRBV7-8	TGTGCCAGCAGCTTAAATGTAGGAGAGGGCTACACCTTC	CASSLNVGEGYTF
TRBJ2-1	NA	many	TRBV14	TGTGCCAGCAGCCAAGTTGGGCTATGGGAAAAGATATTAAATGAGCAGTTCTTC	CASSQVGLWEKILNEQFF
TRBJ2-1	NA	medium-sized	TRBV6-2/TRBV6-3	TGTGCCAGCAGTCCGAAGGGCCGAATCTACAATGAGCAGTTCTTC	CASSPKGRIYNEQFF
TRBJ2-7	NA	many	TRBV4-3	TGCGCCAGCAGCCAAGCTAGGGGCCCCTACGAGCAGTACTTC	CASSQARGPYEQYF
TRBJ1-2	NA	many	TRBV29-1	TGCAGCGCCACCACTACCTCGGGACGGTTTCCTTTTGGCTACACCTTC	CSATTTSGRFPFGYTF
TRBJ2-5	NA	NA	TRBV28	TGTGCCAGCAGTTTCAGGGGCACCGGGGGCCGTGACCAAGAGACCCAGTACTGG	CASSFRGTGGRDQETQYW
TRBJ2-7	NA	NA	TRBV4-1	TGCGCCAGCAGCCAAGATACGACAGTCTCCTACGAGCAGTACTTC	CASSQDTTVSYEQYF
TRBJ1-4	NA	medium-sized	TRBV29-1	TGCAGCGTTGGAAGCGGTGGTGAAAAACTGTTTTTT	CSVGSGGEKLFF
TRBJ2-1	NA	NA	TRBV29-1	TGCAGCGTTGAAGATGAGCAGTTCTTC	CSVEDEQFF
TRBJ2-7	NA	medium-sized	TRBV19	TGTGCCAGTAGGACCAGGGGGGGCTACGAGCAGTACTTC	CASRTRGGYEQYF
TRBJ2-1	TRBD1	few	TRBV14	TGTGCCAGCAGCCAAGTCGGGACAGGGACGTACAATGAGCAGTTCTTC	CASSQVGTGTYNEQFF
TRBJ2-7	TRBD1	medium-sized	TRBV4-3	TGCGCCAGCAGCCAAGAACACAGGGGTATGAACGAGCAGTACTTC	CASSQEHRGMNEQYF
TRBJ2-7	NA	NA	TRBV29-1	TGCAGCGGGGCAGCCTCCTACGAGCAGTACTTC	CSGAASYEQYF
TRBJ1-3	NA	medium-sized	TRBV18	TGTGCCAGCTCACCAGAGCCAGGAAACACCATATATTTT	CASSPEPGNTIYF
TRBJ2-2	NA	many	TRBV4-2	TGTGCCAGCAGCCAACCGGGACGGCACACCGGGGAGCTGTTTTTT	CASSQPGRHTGELFF
TRBJ2-1	NA	medium-sized	TRBV29-1	TGCAGCGTGGCGGACTTCGAGCGAGGTGAGCAGTTCTTC	CSVADFERGEQFF
TRBJ2-1	NA	NA	TRBV7-3	TGTGCCATGGAGGGAGTCGGTGAGCAGTTCTTC	CAMEGVGEQFF
TRBJ2-1	NA	many	TRBV4-2	TGTGCCAGCAGCCAAGTTGTGGGTTCCTACAATGAGCAGTTCTTC	CASSQVVGSYNEQFF
TRBJ2-3	TRBD2	many	TRBV4-3	TGCGCCAGCAGCCAAGAAACAAGCGGGAGATCAGATACGCAGTATTTT	CASSQETSGRSDTQYF
TRBJ2-1	NA	many	TRBV4-3	TGCGCCAGCAGCCGGGACACAAACAATGAGCAGTTCTTC	CASSRDTNNEQFF
TRBJ2-5	NA	NA	TRBV4-3	TGCGCCAGCAGCCAGGGGTTGAGGCAGACCCAGTACTTC	CASSQGLRQTQYF
TRBJ1-1	NA	once	TRBV29-1	TGCAGTGTCTACACTGAAGCTTTCTTT	CSVYTEAFF